This T cell receptor beta chain was recorded in a study of cytomegalovirus exposure and HLA in healthy donors. Whole-study context: Falling in the Caucasian-associated ancestry cluster were 81% of under 450 genotyped donors.

PCR used 60 Vbeta primers and 13 Jbeta primers. Profiling relied on immunoSEQ multiplex PCR, and the TCRdb table lists in-frame clones only, not all of them. Its table records about 130,000 clones. The CDR3 totals 14 residues. Losses at the gene ends were 4 bases for V and 4 bases for J; bases not matched to a gene: 4. In germline, CDR1 is SGDLS, CDR2 YYNGEE. Sequenced sample: PBMCs. This receptor was identified in a woman aged 40 to 50 in good health and CMV-seropositive. The chain couples TRBV9 to TRBJ1-5; 8 bases fit TRBD1. For the CDR3, the DNA is TGTGCCAGCAGCCCAACAGGGGGGAATCAGCCCCAGCATTTT. Translating gives CASSPTGGNQPQHF.